This T cell receptor beta chain originates from a study of technical replicates of blood from four donors. Sequencing was performed with immunoSEQ multiplex PCR; in TCRdb, only in-frame clones are kept and a portion is missing. The data show fewer than 85,000 clones, roughly 94% seen once. Germline V gene data show CDR1 as LNHDA and CDR2 as SQIVND (reference sequence). This CDR3 has 18 residues. The ends lost 0 bases at V and 3 bases at J; junction bases unmatched: 5. The rearrangement links TRBV19 to TRBJ2-3; 14 nucleotides line up with TRBD2. This receptor was obtained from a human donor in good health. Sequenced sample: T cells isolated from PBMCs. The CDR3 coding sequence is TGTGCCAGTAGTATAGACCCTTGGACTAGCGGGAGGACAGATACGCAGTATTTT. Its translation: CASSIDPWTSGRTDTQYF. The whole variable domain, filled in from reference TRBV19 and TRBJ2-3, reads DGGITQSPKYLFRKEGQNVTLSCEQNLNHDAMYWYRQDPGQGLRLIYYSQIVNDFQKGDIAEGYSVSREKKESFPLTVTSAQKNPTAFYLCASSIDPWTSGRTDTQYFGPGTRLTVL.